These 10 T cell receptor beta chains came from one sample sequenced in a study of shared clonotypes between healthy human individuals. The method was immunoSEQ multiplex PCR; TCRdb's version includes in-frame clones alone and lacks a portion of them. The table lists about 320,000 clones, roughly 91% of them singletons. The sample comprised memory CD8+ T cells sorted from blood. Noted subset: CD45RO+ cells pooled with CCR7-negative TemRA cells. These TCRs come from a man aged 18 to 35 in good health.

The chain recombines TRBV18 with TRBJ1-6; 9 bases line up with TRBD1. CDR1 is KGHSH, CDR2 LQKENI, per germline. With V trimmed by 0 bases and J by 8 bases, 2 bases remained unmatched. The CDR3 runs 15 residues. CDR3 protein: CASSPPGQGYSPLHF. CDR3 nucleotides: TGTGCCAGCTCACCACCGGGACAGGGCTATTCACCCCTCCACTTT.

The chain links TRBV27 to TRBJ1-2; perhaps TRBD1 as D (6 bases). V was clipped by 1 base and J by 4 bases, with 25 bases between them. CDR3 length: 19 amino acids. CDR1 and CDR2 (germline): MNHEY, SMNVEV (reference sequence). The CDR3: CASSLYPTGGSGRIYGYTF. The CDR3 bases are TGTGCCAGCAGTTTATACCCTACCGGGGGCAGCGGAAGGATCTATGGCTACACCTTC.

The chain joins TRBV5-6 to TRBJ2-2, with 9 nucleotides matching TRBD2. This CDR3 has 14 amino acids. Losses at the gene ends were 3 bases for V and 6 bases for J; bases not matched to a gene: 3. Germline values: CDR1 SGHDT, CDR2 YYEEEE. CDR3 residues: CASSSGTSPGELFF. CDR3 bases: TGTGCCAGCAGCTCGGGGACTAGCCCCGGGGAGCTGTTTTTT.

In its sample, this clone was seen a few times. CDR3 in DNA: TGTGCCAGTAGTATAGATCAGGGTGGCGAAAAACTGTTTTTT. Encoded protein: CASSIDQGGEKLFF. V and J are TRBV19 and TRBJ1-4; maybe TRBD1 (5 bases). CDR3 size: 14 residues. V lost 0 bases and J 8 bases, leaving 10 bases between the germline ends. The germline gives CDR1 LNHDA, CDR2 SQIVND (reference sequence).

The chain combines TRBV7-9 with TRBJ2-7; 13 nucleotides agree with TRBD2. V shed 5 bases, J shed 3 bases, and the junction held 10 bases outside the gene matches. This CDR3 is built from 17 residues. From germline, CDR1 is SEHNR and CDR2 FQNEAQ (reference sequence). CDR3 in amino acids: CASSARLAGGFFYEQYF. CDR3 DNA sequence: TGTGCCAGCAGCGCCCGACTAGCGGGAGGCTTCTTCTACGAGCAGTACTTC. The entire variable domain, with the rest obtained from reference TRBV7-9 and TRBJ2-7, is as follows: DTGVSQNPRHKITKRGQNVTFRCDPISEHNRLYWYRQTLGQGPEFLTYFQNEAQLEKSRLLSDRFSAERPKGSFSTLEIQRTEQGDSAMYLCASSARLAGGFFYEQYFGPGTRLTVT.

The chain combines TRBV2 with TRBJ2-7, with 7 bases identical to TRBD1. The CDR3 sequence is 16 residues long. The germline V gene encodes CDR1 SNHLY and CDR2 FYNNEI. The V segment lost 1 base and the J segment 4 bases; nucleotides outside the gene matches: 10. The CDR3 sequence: CASSEGTGLGLYEQYF. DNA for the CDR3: TGTGCCAGCAGTGAAGGGACAGGTCTGGGATTGTACGAGCAGTACTTC.

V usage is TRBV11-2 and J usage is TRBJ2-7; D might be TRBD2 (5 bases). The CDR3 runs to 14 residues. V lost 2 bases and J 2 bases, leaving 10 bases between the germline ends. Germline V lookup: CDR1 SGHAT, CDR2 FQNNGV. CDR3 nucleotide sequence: TGTGCCAGCAGCTTAAATAGGGAGCCCTACGAGCAGTACTTC. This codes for CASSLNREPYEQYF.

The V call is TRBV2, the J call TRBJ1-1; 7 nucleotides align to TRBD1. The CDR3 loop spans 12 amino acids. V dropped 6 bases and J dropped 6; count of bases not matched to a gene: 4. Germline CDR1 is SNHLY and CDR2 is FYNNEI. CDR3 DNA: TGTGCCAGCAGGGATACAGGGGCTGAAGCTTTCTTT. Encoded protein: CASRDTGAEAFF. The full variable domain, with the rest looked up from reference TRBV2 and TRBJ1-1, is EPEVTQTPSHQVTQMGQEVILRCVPISNHLYFYWYRQILGQKVEFLVSFYNNEISEKSEIFDDQFSVERPDGSNFTLKIRSTKLEDSAMYFCASRDTGAEAFFGQGTRLTVV.

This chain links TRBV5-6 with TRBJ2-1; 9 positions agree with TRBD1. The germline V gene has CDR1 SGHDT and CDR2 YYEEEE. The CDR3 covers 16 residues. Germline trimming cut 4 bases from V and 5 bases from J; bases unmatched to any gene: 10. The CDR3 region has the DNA TGTGCCAGCAGCGGTTGGTGGTGGGACAGGGACAATGAGCAGTTCTTC. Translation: CASSGWWWDRDNEQFF.

CDR3 bases: TGTGCCAGCAGGCGGGAGCGGAGTAGCGGGGAGCAGTTCTTC. Its protein is CASRRERSSGEQFF. The chain recombines TRBV7-9 with TRBJ2-1; 7 bases match TRBD2. CDR3 length: 14 residues. V lost 6 bases and J lost 10; bases outside the gene matches: 12. CDR1 is SEHNR, CDR2 FQNEAQ, per germline (reference sequence).